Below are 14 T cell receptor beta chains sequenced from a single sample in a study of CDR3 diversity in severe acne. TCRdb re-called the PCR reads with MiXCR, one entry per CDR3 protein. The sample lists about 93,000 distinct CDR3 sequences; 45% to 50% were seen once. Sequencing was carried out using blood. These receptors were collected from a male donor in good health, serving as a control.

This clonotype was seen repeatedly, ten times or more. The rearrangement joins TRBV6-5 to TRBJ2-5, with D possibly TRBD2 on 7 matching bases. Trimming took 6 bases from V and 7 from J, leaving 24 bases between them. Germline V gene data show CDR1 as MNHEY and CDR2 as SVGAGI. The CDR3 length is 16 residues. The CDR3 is CASSLRGGPSAATQYF. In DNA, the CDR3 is TGTGCCAGCAGCTTAAGGGGGGGCCCCTCGGCAGCGACCCAGTACTTC.

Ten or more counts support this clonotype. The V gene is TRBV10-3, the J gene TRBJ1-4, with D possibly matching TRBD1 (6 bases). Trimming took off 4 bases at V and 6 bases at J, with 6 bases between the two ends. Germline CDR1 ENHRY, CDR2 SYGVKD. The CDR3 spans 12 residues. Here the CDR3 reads CAISGTDEKLFF. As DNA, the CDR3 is TGTGCCATCAGTGGGACAGATGAAAAACTGTTTTTT.

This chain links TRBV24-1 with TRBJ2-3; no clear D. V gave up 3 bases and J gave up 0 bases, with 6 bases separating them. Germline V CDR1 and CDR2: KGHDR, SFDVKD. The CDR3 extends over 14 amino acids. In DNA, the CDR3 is TGTGCCACCAGTGATGCCGGGAGCACAGATACGCAGTATTTT. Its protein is CATSDAGSTDTQYF.

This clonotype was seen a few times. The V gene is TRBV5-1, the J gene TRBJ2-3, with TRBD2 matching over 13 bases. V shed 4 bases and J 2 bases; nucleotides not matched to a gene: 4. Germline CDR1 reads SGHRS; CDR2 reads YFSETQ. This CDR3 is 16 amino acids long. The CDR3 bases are TGCGCCAGCAGCCGAGGGACTAGCGGGGCCACAGATACGCAGTATTTT. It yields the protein CASSRGTSGATDTQYF. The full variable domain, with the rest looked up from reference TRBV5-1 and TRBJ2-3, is KAGVTQTPRYLIKTRGQQVTLSCSPISGHRSVSWYQQTPGQGLQFLFEYFSETQRNKGNFPGRFSGRQFSNSRSEMNVSTLELGDSALYLCASSRGTSGATDTQYFGPGTRLTVL.

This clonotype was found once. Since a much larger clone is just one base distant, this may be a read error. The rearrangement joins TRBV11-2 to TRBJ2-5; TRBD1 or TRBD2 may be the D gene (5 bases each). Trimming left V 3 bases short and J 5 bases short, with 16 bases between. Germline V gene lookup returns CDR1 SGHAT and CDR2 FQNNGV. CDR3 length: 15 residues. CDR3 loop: CASSFEGRAGETQYF. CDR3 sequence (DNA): TGTGCCAGCAGCTTTGAGGGCAGGGCTGGGGAGACCCAGTACTTC.

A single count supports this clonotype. This CDR3 is CASSIRRIEGYTF. CDR3 DNA: TGTGCCAGTAGTATACGCAGAATCGAGGGCTACACCTTC. V gene TRBV19 combines with J gene TRBJ1-2; the D is unclear. The CDR3 sequence is 13 residues long. Per the germline V gene, CDR1 is LNHDA and CDR2 is SQIVND (reference sequence). V was clipped by 2 bases and J by 8 bases, with 12 bases between them.

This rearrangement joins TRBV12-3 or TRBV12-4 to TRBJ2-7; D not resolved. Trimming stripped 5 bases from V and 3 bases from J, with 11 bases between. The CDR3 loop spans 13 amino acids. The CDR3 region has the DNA TGTGCCAGCAGTCCCAGACTGAACTACGAGCAGTACTTC. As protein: CASSPRLNYEQYF.

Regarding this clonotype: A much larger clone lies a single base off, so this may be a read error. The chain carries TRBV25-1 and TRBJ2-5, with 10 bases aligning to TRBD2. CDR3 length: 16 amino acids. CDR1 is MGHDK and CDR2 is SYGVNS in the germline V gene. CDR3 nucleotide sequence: TGTGCCAGCAGTGAAACAGGGACTAGCGAGAAAGAGGCCCAGTACTTC. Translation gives CASSETGTSEKEAQYF.

The CDR3 sequence is CASSGRQGSYEQYF. CDR3 bases: TGTGCCAGCAGCGGGAGACAGGGTTCCTACGAGCAGTACTTC. The chain combines TRBV9 with TRBJ2-7; 7 bases are shared with TRBD1. V shed 3 bases, J shed 1 base, and the junction held 4 bases outside the gene matches. Germline V gene sequence: CDR1 SGDLS, CDR2 YYNGEE. CDR3 length equals 14 residues.

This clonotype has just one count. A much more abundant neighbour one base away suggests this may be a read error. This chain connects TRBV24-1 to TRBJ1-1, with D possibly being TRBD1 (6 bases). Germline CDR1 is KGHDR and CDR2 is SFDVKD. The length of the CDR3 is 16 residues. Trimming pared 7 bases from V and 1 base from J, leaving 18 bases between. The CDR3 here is CATRAGEQNSNTEAFF. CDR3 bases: TGTGCCACCAGGGCAGGGGAACAAAACTCGAACACTGAAGCTTTCTTT.

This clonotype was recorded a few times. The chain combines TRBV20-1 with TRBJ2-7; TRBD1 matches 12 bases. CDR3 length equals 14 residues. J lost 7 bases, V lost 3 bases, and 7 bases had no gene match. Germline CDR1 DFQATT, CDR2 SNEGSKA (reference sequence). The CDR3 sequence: CSASPGQGAREQYF. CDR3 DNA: TGCAGTGCTAGCCCGGGACAGGGGGCGAGGGAGCAGTACTTC.

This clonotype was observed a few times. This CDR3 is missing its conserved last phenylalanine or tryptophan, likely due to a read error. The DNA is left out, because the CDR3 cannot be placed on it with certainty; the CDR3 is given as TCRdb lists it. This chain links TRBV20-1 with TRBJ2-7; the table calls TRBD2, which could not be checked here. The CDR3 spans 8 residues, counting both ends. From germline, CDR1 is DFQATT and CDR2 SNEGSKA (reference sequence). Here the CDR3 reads CSARGEAG.

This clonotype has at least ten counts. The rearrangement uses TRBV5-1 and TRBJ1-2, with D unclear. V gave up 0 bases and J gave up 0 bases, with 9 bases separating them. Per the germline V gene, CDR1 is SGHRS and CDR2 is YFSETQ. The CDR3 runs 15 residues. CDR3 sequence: CASSLAVSSNYGYTF. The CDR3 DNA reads TGCGCCAGCAGCTTGGCGGTCAGTTCTAACTATGGCTACACCTTC.

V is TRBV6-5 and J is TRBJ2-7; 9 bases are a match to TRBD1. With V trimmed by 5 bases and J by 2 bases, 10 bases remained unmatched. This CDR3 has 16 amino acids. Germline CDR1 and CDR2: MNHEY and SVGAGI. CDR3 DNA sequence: TGTGCCAGCAGTCAATCCGGGACAGGGACCCCCTACGAGCAGTACTTC. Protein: CASSQSGTGTPYEQYF.